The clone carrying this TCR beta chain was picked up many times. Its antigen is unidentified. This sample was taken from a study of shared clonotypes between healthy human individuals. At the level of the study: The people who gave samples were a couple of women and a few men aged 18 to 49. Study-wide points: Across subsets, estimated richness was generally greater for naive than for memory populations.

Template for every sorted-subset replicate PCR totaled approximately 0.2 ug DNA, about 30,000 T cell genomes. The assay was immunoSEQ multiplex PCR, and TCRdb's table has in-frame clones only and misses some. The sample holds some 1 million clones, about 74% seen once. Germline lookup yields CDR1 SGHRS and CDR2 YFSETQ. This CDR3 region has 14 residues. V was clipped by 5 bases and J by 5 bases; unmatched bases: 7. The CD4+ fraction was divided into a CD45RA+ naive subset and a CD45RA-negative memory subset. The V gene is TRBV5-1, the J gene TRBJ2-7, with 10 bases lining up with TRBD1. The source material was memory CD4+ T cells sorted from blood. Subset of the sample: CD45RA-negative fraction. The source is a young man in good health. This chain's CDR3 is CASSTGTGVDEQYF. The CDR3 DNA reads TGCGCCAGCAGTACCGGGACAGGGGTGGACGAGCAGTACTTC.